The 20 T cell receptor beta chains below all came from one sample that was sequenced in a study of OX40 agonist ivuxolimab in advanced cancers. TCRdb's table, derived via immunoSEQ multiplex PCR, lists solely in-frame clones and lacks some. Of 60,000 to 70,000 clones in the sample, 75% to 90% are singletons; the top ten hold around 0.6%. The sequencing used CD4+ or CD8+ T cells sorted from blood, collected in a trial of the OX40 agonist ivuxolimab. These receptors came from an adult with an advanced solid tumor such as melanoma, head and neck, liver or kidney cancer.

Here the CDR3 DNA reads TGTGCCAGCAGCTTGGGAGGGGCTAGGGATGAGCAGTTCTTC. This sequence encodes CASSLGGARDEQFF. The gene calls are TRBV5-4 and TRBJ2-1; D may correspond to TRBD1 or TRBD2 (5 bases each). The CDR3 loop spans 14 amino acids. V lost 0 bases to trimming and J lost 8 bases, with 12 bases between them. The germline gives CDR1 SGHNT, CDR2 YYREEE (reference sequence).

The V and J genes are TRBV7-6 and TRBJ2-2; D may be TRBD2 (5 bases). CDR1 SGHVS and CDR2 FNYEAQ come from the germline V gene. Trimming took off 5 bases at V and 4 bases at J, with 17 bases between the two ends. The CDR3 sequence is 16 residues long. This chain's CDR3 is CASSNGLKGSTGELFF. The CDR3 DNA follows: TGTGCCAGCAGCAACGGGCTCAAAGGGAGCACCGGGGAGCTGTTTTTT. The entire variable domain, with the rest obtained from reference TRBV7-6 and TRBJ2-2, is as follows: GAGVSQSPRYKVTKRGQDVALRCDPISGHVSLYWYRQALGQGPEFLTYFNYEAQQDKSGLPNDRFSAERPEGSISTLTIQRTEQRDSAMYRCASSNGLKGSTGELFFGEGSRLTVL.

The V and J genes are TRBV28 and TRBJ2-7; D is perhaps TRBD2 (5 bases). Trimming removed 7 bases from V and 0 bases from J, with 10 bases in between. Per the germline V gene, CDR1 is MDHEN and CDR2 is SYDVKM. The CDR3 has 13 residues. The CDR3 loop is CASNGGHSYEQYF. DNA for the CDR3: TGTGCCAGCAACGGCGGGCACTCCTACGAGCAGTACTTC. Together with reference TRBV28 and TRBJ2-7, the CDR3 gives the full variable domain: DVKVTQSSRYLVKRTGEKVFLECVQDMDHENMFWYRQDPGLGLRLIYFSYDVKMKEKGDIPEGYSVSREKKERFSLILESASTNQTSMYLCASNGGHSYEQYFGPGTRLTVT.

This rearrangement joins TRBV18 to TRBJ2-2; D may correspond to TRBD1 or TRBD2 (6 bases each). This CDR3 is built from 17 residues. With 6 bases removed from V and 3 bases from J, the gap between germline ends came to 20 bases. From germline, CDR1 is KGHSH and CDR2 LQKENI. The CDR3 loop is CASSRRQARGDTGELFF. CDR3 nucleotide sequence: TGTGCCAGCTCCCGCCGACAGGCCCGCGGGGACACCGGGGAGCTGTTTTTT. Together with reference TRBV18 and TRBJ2-2, the CDR3 gives the full variable domain: NAGVMQNPRHLVRRRGQEARLRCSPMKGHSHVYWYRQLPEEGLKFMVYLQKENIIDESGMPKERFSAEFPKEGPSILRIQQVVRGDSAAYFCASSRRQARGDTGELFFGEGSRLTVL.

The rearrangement joins TRBV28 to TRBJ1-1, with D tentatively TRBD1 (5 bases). CDR1 is MDHEN and CDR2 is SYDVKM in the germline V gene. V lost 5 bases and J 4 bases, leaving 11 bases between the germline ends. CDR3 length: 13 residues. CDR3 amino acids: CASSLGRITEAFF. For the CDR3, the DNA is TGTGCCAGCAGTCTGGGACGGATCACTGAAGCTTTCTTT.

CDR3 bases: TGTGCCAGCAGCACCGTTGGATACGAGCAGTACTTC. Protein product: CASSTVGYEQYF. The chain joins TRBV5-6 to TRBJ2-7, with D unclear. The CDR3 loop spans 12 amino acids. Trimming stripped 4 bases from V and 4 bases from J, with 9 bases between. Germline CDR1 and CDR2: SGHDT and YYEEEE.

The chain combines TRBV28 with TRBJ1-5, with 7 nucleotides matching TRBD1. V lost 1 base and J lost 3; bases outside the gene matches: 12. Germline assignment: CDR1 MDHEN and CDR2 SYDVKM. The CDR3 length is 18 residues. In nucleotides, the CDR3 is TGTGCCAGCAGTTTATATCAGGGGATGACAGGGAACAATCAGCCCCAGCATTTT. This encodes CASSLYQGMTGNNQPQHF.

V usage is TRBV15 and J usage is TRBJ2-2, with D possibly called TRBD1 or TRBD2 (6 bases each). Germline CDR1 is LNHNV and CDR2 is YYDKDF (reference sequence). V was cut by 0 bases and J by 2 bases, with 16 bases left in between. The CDR3 length is 18 residues. In DNA form, the CDR3 reads TGTGCCACCAGCAGAGATGCTGATAGGGGGACTAACACCGGGGAGCTGTTTTTT. It encodes CATSRDADRGTNTGELFF.

The chain has TRBV14 and TRBJ2-7; D call uncertain. Germline CDR1 reads SGHDN; CDR2 reads FVKESK. V was trimmed by 5 bases and J by 2 bases, leaving 7 bases between them. The CDR3 is 12 amino acids. This CDR3 reads CASSALAYEQYF. The CDR3 DNA sequence: TGTGCCAGCAGCGCCTTAGCCTACGAGCAGTACTTC.

In nucleotides, the CDR3 is TGTGCCAGCAGGACGGGTGGGATAAACACTGAAGCTTTCTTT. It specifies CASRTGGINTEAFF. The J gene is TRBJ1-1, the V gene TRBV28; the D is unclear. Germline V lookup: CDR1 MDHEN, CDR2 SYDVKM. The CDR3 sequence is 14 residues long. Trimming removed 6 bases from V and 2 bases from J, with 13 bases in between. The full variable domain, its missing parts supplied by reference TRBV28 and TRBJ1-1, is DVKVTQSSRYLVKRTGEKVFLECVQDMDHENMFWYRQDPGLGLRLIYFSYDVKMKEKGDIPEGYSVSREKKERFSLILESASTNQTSMYLCASRTGGINTEAFFGQGTRLTVV.

The gene calls are TRBV28 and TRBJ1-2; D is possibly TRBD1 (6 bases). This CDR3 contains 15 residues. The germline CDR1 and CDR2 sequences are MDHEN and SYDVKM. Trimming shortened V by 6 bases and J by 2 bases, and 16 bases separated the two germline ends. The CDR3 sequence is CASSQQGYQNYGYTF. In nucleotides, the CDR3 is TGTGCCAGCAGCCAACAGGGCTATCAGAACTATGGCTACACCTTC.

This clone was counted a single time. CDR3 nucleotide sequence: TGTGCCAGCAGCTTAACGGGACAAGTCTCTGGAAACACCATATATTTT. Translated: CASSLTGQVSGNTIYF. The chain joins TRBV7-2 to TRBJ1-3; D may be TRBD1 (6 bases). The CDR3 covers 16 residues. The V end was cut by 2 bases, the J end by 0 bases, with 11 bases between. CDR1 is SGHTA, CDR2 FQGNSA, per germline.

The gene calls are TRBV4-3 and TRBJ1-1; maybe TRBD1 (5 bases). V dropped 0 bases and J dropped 10 bases, with 21 bases sitting between them. Germline-derived CDR1 and CDR2 are LGHNA and YSLEER. This CDR3 contains 16 residues. The CDR3 loop is CASSQDKGLGGLGAFF. The DNA for the CDR3 is TGCGCCAGCAGCCAAGATAAGGGACTCGGAGGATTGGGAGCTTTCTTT.

The chain employs TRBV7-9 and TRBJ2-7, with 8 nucleotides matching TRBD2. Germline assignment: CDR1 SEHNR and CDR2 FQNEAQ (reference sequence). CDR3 length equals 12 residues. J was trimmed by 7 bases and V by 5 bases; bases with no gene match: 4. The CDR3 reads CASSPGTREQYF. CDR3 sequence (DNA): TGTGCCAGCAGCCCCGGGACTAGAGAGCAGTACTTC.

The V and J genes are TRBV7-9 and TRBJ1-1; 7 positions match TRBD1. This CDR3 spans 15 amino acids. Germline loops: CDR1 SEHNR, CDR2 FQNEAQ (reference sequence). V dropped 5 bases and J dropped 3; count of bases not matched to a gene: 9. This CDR3 is CASSRPDRADTEAFF. The CDR3 DNA follows: TGTGCCAGCAGCCGACCTGACAGGGCCGACACTGAAGCTTTCTTT.

The J gene is TRBJ1-1, the V gene TRBV5-4, with TRBD1 identical over 7 bases. The CDR3 runs 15 residues. CDR1 and CDR2 (germline): SGHNT, YYREEE (reference sequence). Germline trimming cut 1 base from V and 3 bases from J; bases unmatched to any gene: 6. The CDR3 region has the DNA TGTGCCAGCAGCTTGCTACAGGGGAGATACACTGAAGCTTTCTTT. Amino acid sequence: CASSLLQGRYTEAFF.

The chain has TRBV14 and TRBJ2-7; possibly TRBD2 for D (5 bases). The V and J ends lost 2 bases and 0 bases respectively, with 17 bases between them. The germline V gene has CDR1 SGHDN and CDR2 FVKESK. This CDR3 is built from 17 residues. The CDR3 region is CASSQSFGRVSSYEQYF. In DNA form, the CDR3 reads TGTGCCAGCAGCCAAAGCTTCGGGCGGGTGAGCTCCTACGAGCAGTACTTC.

CDR3 amino acids: CASGSSVGANTGELFF. The CDR3 region has the DNA TGTGCTAGTGGATCTAGTGTAGGGGCGAACACCGGGGAGCTGTTTTTT. This chain uses TRBV12-5 with TRBJ2-2; D is perhaps TRBD1 (5 bases). Trimming shortened V by 6 bases and J by 0 bases, and 14 bases separated the two germline ends. Germline lookup yields CDR1 LGHNT and CDR2 FRNRAP. The CDR3 extends over 16 amino acids.

V gene TRBV11-2 combines with J gene TRBJ1-1; possible D gene TRBD1, 5 bases. Germline V lookup: CDR1 SGHAT, CDR2 FQNNGV. V dropped 2 bases and J dropped 1 base, with 8 bases sitting between them. This CDR3 has 14 residues. The CDR3: CASSLSTGNTEAFF. DNA for the CDR3: TGTGCCAGCAGCTTAAGTACAGGGAACACTGAAGCTTTCTTT.

This chain links TRBV7-2 with TRBJ2-1; D gene uncertain. The CDR3 consists of 18 residues. From germline, CDR1 is SGHTA and CDR2 FQGNSA. Trimming pared 1 base from V and 0 bases from J, leaving 16 bases between. The CDR3 here is CASSLGPPGLGSYNEQFF. The CDR3 DNA follows: TGTGCCAGCAGCTTAGGGCCACCTGGCTTAGGCTCCTACAATGAGCAGTTCTTC.